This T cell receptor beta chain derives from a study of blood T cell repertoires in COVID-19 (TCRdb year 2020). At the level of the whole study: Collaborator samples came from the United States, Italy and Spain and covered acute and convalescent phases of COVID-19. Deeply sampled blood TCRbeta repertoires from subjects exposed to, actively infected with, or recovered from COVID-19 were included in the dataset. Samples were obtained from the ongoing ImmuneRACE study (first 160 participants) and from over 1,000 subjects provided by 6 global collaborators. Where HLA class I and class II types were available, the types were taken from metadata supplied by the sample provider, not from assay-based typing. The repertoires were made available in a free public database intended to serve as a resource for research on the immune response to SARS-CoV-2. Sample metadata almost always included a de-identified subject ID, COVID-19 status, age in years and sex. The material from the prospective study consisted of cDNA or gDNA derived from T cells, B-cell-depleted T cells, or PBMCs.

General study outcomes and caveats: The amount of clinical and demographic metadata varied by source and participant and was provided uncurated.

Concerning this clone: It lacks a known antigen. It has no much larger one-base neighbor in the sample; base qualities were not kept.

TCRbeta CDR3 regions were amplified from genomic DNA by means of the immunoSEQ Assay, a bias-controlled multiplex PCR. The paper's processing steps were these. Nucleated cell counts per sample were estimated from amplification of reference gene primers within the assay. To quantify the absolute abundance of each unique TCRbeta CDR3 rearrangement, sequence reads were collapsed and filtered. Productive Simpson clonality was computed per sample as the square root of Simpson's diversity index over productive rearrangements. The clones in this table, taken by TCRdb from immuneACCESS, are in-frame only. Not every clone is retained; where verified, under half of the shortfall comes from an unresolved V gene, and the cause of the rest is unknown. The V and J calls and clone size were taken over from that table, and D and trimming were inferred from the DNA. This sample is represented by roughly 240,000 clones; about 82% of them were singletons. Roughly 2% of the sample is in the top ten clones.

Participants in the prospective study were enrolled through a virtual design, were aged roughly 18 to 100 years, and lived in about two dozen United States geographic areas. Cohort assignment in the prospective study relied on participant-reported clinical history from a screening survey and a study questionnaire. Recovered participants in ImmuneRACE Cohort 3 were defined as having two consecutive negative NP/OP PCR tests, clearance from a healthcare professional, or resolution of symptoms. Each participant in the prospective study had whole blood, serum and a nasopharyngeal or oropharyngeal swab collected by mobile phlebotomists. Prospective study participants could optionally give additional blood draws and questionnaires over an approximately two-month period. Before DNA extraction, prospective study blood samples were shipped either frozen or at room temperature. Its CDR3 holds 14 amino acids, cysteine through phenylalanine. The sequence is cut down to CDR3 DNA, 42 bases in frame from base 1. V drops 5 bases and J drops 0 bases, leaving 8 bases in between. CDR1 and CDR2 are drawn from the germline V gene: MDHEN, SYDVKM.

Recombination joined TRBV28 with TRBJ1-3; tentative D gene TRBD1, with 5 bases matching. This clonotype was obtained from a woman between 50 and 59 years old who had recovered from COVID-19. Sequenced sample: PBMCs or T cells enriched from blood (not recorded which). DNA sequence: TGTGCCAGCAGTACAGGTTTCTCTGGAAACACCATATATTTT. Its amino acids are CASSTGFSGNTIYF. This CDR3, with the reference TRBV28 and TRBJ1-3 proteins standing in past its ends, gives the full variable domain DVKVTQSSRYLVKRTGEKVFLECVQDMDHENMFWYRQDPGLGLRLIYFSYDVKMKEKGDIPEGYSVSREKKERFSLILESASTNQTSMYLCASSTGFSGNTIYFGEGSWLTVV.